The present T cell receptor (beta chain) was sequenced within a study of cytomegalovirus exposure and HLA in healthy donors. Broader study findings: Cytomegalovirus status was reportedly diagnosed by the classifier with high sensitivity and specificity.

Details on this clone: Its cognate antigen is unknown.

The CDR3 runs 14 residues. The germline CDR1 and CDR2 sequences are MNHNS and SASEGT. Trimming cost V 2 bases and J 1 base, with 8 bases left between them. With 60 Vbeta and 13 Jbeta primers, the PCR was carried out. Produced via immunoSEQ multiplex PCR; TCRdb's table is partial and in-frame only. The listing contains roughly 190,000 clones. This receptor was taken from a woman between 18 and 29 years old in good health and CMV-seropositive. This chain connects TRBV6-1 to TRBJ1-2; a weak D match, TRBD1 (5 bases). Material for sequencing was PBMCs. The CDR3 spells CASSEQGDNYGYTF. DNA for the CDR3: TGTGCCAGCAGTGAACAAGGGGATAACTATGGCTACACCTTC.